This T cell receptor beta chain was recovered during a study of blood T cell repertoires in COVID-19. Germline V gives CDR1 LGHNT, CDR2 FRNRAP. The CDR3 has 17 residues. V gave up 0 bases and J gave up 0 bases, with 12 bases separating them. The protocol was immunoSEQ multiplex PCR, while the TCRdb copy is restricted to in-frame clones and leaves out a portion. Here the sample spans around 50,000 clones, 80% to 90% being singletons. Sequenced input: peripheral blood. The sequence came from a human donor in a cohort sampled during active COVID-19. The chain has TRBV12-5 and TRBJ1-3, with no clear D. CDR3 DNA: TGTGCTAGTGGTTTGGTACGAGGTGACTACTCTGGAAACACCATATATTTT. Protein sequence: CASGLVRGDYSGNTIYF.